The sample holds one count of the clone carrying this TCR beta chain. V was clipped by 3 bases and J by 12 bases; unmatched bases: 3. The CDR3 is made up of 13 amino acids. Germline V gene sequence: CDR1 MGHDK, CDR2 SYGVNS. These data originate in a study of blood T cell repertoires in COVID-19. Study-level information: The analysed material was cDNA or gDNA that came from T cells, B-cell-depleted T cells, or PBMCs.

Assay used: immunoSEQ multiplex PCR; TCRdb lists only in-frame clones, some missing. The sample lists some 70,000 clones; approximately 90% were seen once. What was sequenced was peripheral blood. This sequence joins TRBV25-1 and TRBJ1-6, with 9 nucleotides matching TRBD1. The clonotype originates from a man younger than 40 with acute or convalescent COVID-19. CDR3 DNA sequence: TGTGCCAGCAGTGATTACAGGGGGCAACCCCTCCACTTT. Translated: CASSDYRGQPLHF.